One and the same sample provided the 17 T cell receptor beta chains below, sequenced in a study of T cells after posttransplantation cyclophosphamide. The naive gate required viable CD3+CD4+ or CD3+CD8+ cells with CCR7+CD45RA+CD45RO-CD95-CD27+CD28+ phenotype. Clones were read by immunoSEQ multiplex PCR, and TCRdb kept only the in-frame ones, dropping some. This sample has under 40,000 clones, with roughly nine tenths found just once. Sample: naive CD4+ T cells sorted from blood. These receptors all come from a man aged 30 to 39 in good health and a related stem cell transplant donor.

This chain joins TRBV6-5 and TRBJ2-7; 10 nucleotides match TRBD1. The CDR3 is 15 amino acids. Trimming at V came to 6 bases and at J to 6 bases, leaving 11 bases not matched to a gene. Per the germline V gene, CDR1 is MNHEY and CDR2 is SVGAGI. The CDR3 coding sequence is TGTGCCAGCAGGCGACAGGGGGCAGTCTCGGGCGAGCAGTACTTC. Translating gives CASRRQGAVSGEQYF.

The gene calls are TRBV29-1 and TRBJ1-4; 8 nucleotides agree with TRBD1. Looked up from germline, CDR1 is SQVTM and CDR2 is ANQGSEA. The CDR3 length is 16 residues. After removal of 7 bases from V and 4 bases from J, the junction contained 14 bases not matched to a gene. The CDR3 protein is CSAGQGALSGNEKLFF. The CDR3 bases are TGCAGCGCTGGCCAGGGGGCCCTATCTGGTAATGAAAAACTGTTTTTT. The full variable domain, in which reference TRBV29-1 and TRBJ1-4 provide the parts outside the CDR3, is SAVISQKPSRDICQRGTSLTIQCQVDSQVTMMFWYRQQPGQSLTLIATANQGSEATYESGFVIDKFPISRPNLTFSTLTVSNMSPEDSSIYLCSAGQGALSGNEKLFFGSGTQLSVL.

J is TRBJ2-1 and V is TRBV2; 7 bases align to TRBD1. The CDR3 spans 15 residues. CDR1 and CDR2 from the germline V gene are SNHLY and FYNNEI. The ends lost 3 bases at V and 4 bases at J; junction bases unmatched: 6. The CDR3 sequence is CASSDVGGQYNEQFF. CDR3 DNA: TGTGCCAGCAGTGATGTAGGGGGCCAATACAATGAGCAGTTCTTC.

In DNA form, the CDR3 reads TGTGCCAGCAGTTTAGGGCCTAACAGGGGTGGCTATGGCTACACCTTC. It yields the protein CASSLGPNRGGYGYTF. The chain is built from TRBV27 and TRBJ1-2, with TRBD1 matching 7 bases. The CDR3 is 16 amino acids. V gave up 2 bases and J gave up 4 bases; unmatched junction bases: 10. CDR1 MNHEY and CDR2 SMNVEV come from the germline V gene (reference sequence).

The chain couples TRBV7-9 to TRBJ1-1; the match to TRBD1 covers 7 bases. The CDR3 is 13 amino acids. V lost 1 base, J lost 6 bases, and 2 bases stayed unmatched. Germline V CDR1 and CDR2: SEHNR, FQNEAQ (reference sequence). In nucleotides, the CDR3 is TGTGCCAGCAGCTTAGAAGGGGGCTCTGAAGCTTTCTTT. Protein product: CASSLEGGSEAFF.

CDR3 sequence (DNA): TGTGCCATCGACCACAGGGGGCTATCCTACAATGAGCAGTTCTTC. It translates to CAIDHRGLSYNEQFF. The J gene is TRBJ2-1, the V gene TRBV10-3; TRBD1 matches at 9 bases. The germline gives CDR1 ENHRY, CDR2 SYGVKD. J was trimmed by 1 base and V by 8 bases; bases with no gene match: 6. This CDR3 is built from 15 residues.

V is TRBV19 and J is TRBJ1-1; 8 positions match TRBD1. The germline V gene encodes CDR1 LNHDA and CDR2 SQIVND (reference sequence). The V gene end was trimmed by 4 bases and the J gene end by 6 bases; junction bases not matched to a gene: 10. The CDR3 contains 15 residues. The CDR3 spells CASSTDREGPAEAFF. The CDR3 nucleotides read TGTGCCAGTAGTACGGACAGGGAGGGACCCGCTGAAGCTTTCTTT.

This clone appeared once. This sequence joins TRBV28 and TRBJ2-7, with 8 bases fitting TRBD1. V lost 5 bases to trimming and J lost 4 bases; unmatched junction nucleotides: 10. The germline V gene encodes CDR1 MDHEN and CDR2 SYDVKM. This CDR3 has 15 amino acids. Here the CDR3 reads CASSLLRDRRYEQYF. CDR3 in DNA: TGTGCCAGCAGTCTCCTCCGGGACAGGAGGTACGAGCAGTACTTC.

This chain links TRBV19 with TRBJ1-6; D is possibly TRBD1 (6 bases). CDR1 and CDR2 (germline): LNHDA, SQIVND (reference sequence). The V end was cut by 6 bases, the J end by 8 bases, with 17 bases between. The CDR3 extends over 15 amino acids. This CDR3 is CASRFLGANHSPLHF. The DNA of the CDR3 is TGTGCCAGTAGGTTCTTGGGGGCTAATCATTCACCCCTCCACTTT.

The V gene is TRBV2, the J gene TRBJ1-3, with D perhaps matching TRBD1 (5 bases). The CDR3 spans 16 residues. Germline CDR1 is SNHLY and CDR2 is FYNNEI. Trimming shortened V by 4 bases and J by 0 bases, and 13 bases separated the two germline ends. For the CDR3, the DNA is TGTGCCAGCAGTGTAAAGGGGCCCGGCTCTGGAAACACCATATATTTT. As protein: CASSVKGPGSGNTIYF.

This sequence joins TRBV4-3 and TRBJ1-2; D may be TRBD1 (5 bases). Germline V gene data show CDR1 as LGHNA and CDR2 as YSLEER. The germline V and J ends were trimmed by 0 bases and 4 bases, with 15 bases remaining between them. This CDR3 spans 16 amino acids. CDR3 DNA: TGCGCCAGCAGCCAAGATCGTGGGGCGCAGGGCTATGGCTACACCTTC. The encoded protein is CASSQDRGAQGYGYTF.

This clone was counted only a few times. The V gene is TRBV7-9, the J gene TRBJ1-5; no firm D call. V was cut by 1 base and J by 8 bases, with 15 bases left in between. CDR1 is SEHNR, CDR2 FQNEAQ, per germline (reference sequence). CDR3 length: 15 amino acids. This CDR3 is CASSLVGSEREPQHF. In DNA form, the CDR3 reads TGTGCCAGCAGCTTAGTGGGCAGCGAGCGGGAGCCCCAGCATTTT.

As regards this clone: Other DNA sequences within the sample encode an identical CDR3. This sequence joins TRBV7-7 and TRBJ2-1; 7 bases align to TRBD1. This CDR3 contains 15 residues. Trimming took 9 bases from V and 2 from J; bases not matched to a gene: 10. CDR1 and CDR2 from the germline V gene are SSHAT and FNYEAQ (reference sequence). The chain's CDR3 is CASSPGQSPYNEQFF. In nucleotides, the CDR3 is TGTGCCAGTAGCCCGGGACAGTCCCCCTACAATGAGCAGTTCTTC. The full variable domain, its missing parts supplied by reference TRBV7-7 and TRBJ2-1, is GAGVSQSPRYKVTKRGQDVTLRCDPISSHATLYWYQQALGQGPEFLTYFNYEAQPDKSGLPSDRFSAERPEGSISTLTIQRTEQRDSAMYRCASSPGQSPYNEQFFGPGTRLTVL.

Points on this clone: One end of the junction fails to match germline, which may point to a read error. The rearrangement joins TRBV30 to TRBJ1-2; D is possibly TRBD1 (5 bases). The CDR3 contains 12 residues. In germline, CDR1 is GTSNPN, CDR2 SVGIG (reference sequence). The DNA for the CDR3 is TGCCTTGAGGCAGGGAAAGGCTATGGCTACACCTTC. This encodes CLEAGKGYGYTF.

This clone has a handful of counts. V is TRBV29-1 and J is TRBJ2-6; D is perhaps TRBD1 (5 bases). Germline V gives CDR1 SQVTM, CDR2 ANQGSEA. The CDR3 consists of 13 residues. Trimming left V 6 bases short and J 0 bases short, with 6 bases between. The CDR3 DNA sequence: TGCAGCGTAGGGGTCTCTGGGGCCAACGTCCTGACTTTC. This encodes CSVGVSGANVLTF.

J is TRBJ1-1 and V is TRBV5-4; D gene unclear. The V end was cut by 4 bases, the J end by 1 base, with 14 bases between. The CDR3 spans 15 residues. The V gene's germline CDR1 is SGHNT and CDR2 YYREEE (reference sequence). CDR3 in amino acids: CASSRIRERNTEAFF. CDR3 sequence (DNA): TGTGCCAGCAGCCGGATCCGGGAAAGGAACACTGAAGCTTTCTTT.

The chain joins TRBV18 to TRBJ1-2, with 11 bases aligning to TRBD1. Germline assignment: CDR1 KGHSH and CDR2 LQKENI. CDR3 length equals 13 residues. V was pared by 6 bases and J by 6 bases, with 3 bases of the junction left unmatched. CDR3 residues: CASSGTGGDGYTF. For the CDR3, the DNA is TGTGCCAGCTCCGGGACAGGGGGAGATGGCTACACCTTC.